This T cell receptor (beta chain) was profiled in a study of PD-1 blockade in classical Hodgkin lymphoma. Per the germline V gene, CDR1 is SEHNR and CDR2 is FQNEAQ (reference sequence). This CDR3 is 16 amino acids long. Trimming cost V 0 bases and J 2 bases, with 11 bases left between them. With no exception, relapse followed autologous stem cell transplantation in all patients, and brentuximab vedotin exposure varied. General observations from the study: It was CD4+ TCR diversity, not CD8+, that rose significantly by C4D1.

The method was immunoSEQ multiplex PCR; TCRdb's version includes in-frame clones alone and lacks a portion of them. This sample carries about 110,000 clones, about 89% of them seen once, and the ten largest clones take just under 20%. Of note for this clone: The antigen is not known.

This TCR was recovered from a human donor with classical Hodgkin lymphoma. The specimen was peripheral blood mononuclear cells (PBMCs), collected before the second cycle of nivolumab. The chain employs TRBV7-9 and TRBJ2-1, with unresolved D. The CDR3 DNA reads as TGTGCCAGCAGCTTAGCGCAAATGGTCCCCTACAATGAGCAGTTCTTC. Protein: CASSLAQMVPYNEQFF. The variable domain in full, completed from reference TRBV7-9 and TRBJ2-1, reads DTGVSQNPRHKITKRGQNVTFRCDPISEHNRLYWYRQTLGQGPEFLTYFQNEAQLEKSRLLSDRFSAERPKGSFSTLEIQRTEQGDSAMYLCASSLAQMVPYNEQFFGPGTRLTVL.